The clone carrying this T cell receptor beta chain was recorded only once. Its antigen remains unidentified. Its ends do not fully match the called genes, so a read error is possible. The data were obtained in a study of post-analysis software for immune sequencing data. Presence of unique molecular identifiers characterized the TCR beta cDNA libraries. TCRdb reprocessed the PCR reads with MiXCR, giving one entry per CDR3 protein. This table holds more than 450,000 distinct CDR3 sequences, roughly 46% found once. This CDR3 region has 13 residues. From germline, CDR1 is SGHDN and CDR2 FVKESK. Overall study results and limits: Compared with controls, patients had more of five or six TRBV segments, including TRBV5-6, TRBV5-1 and TRBV20-1.

This chain links TRBV14 with TRBJ2-1; 7 bases fit TRBD1. The sequence came from a girl aged 5 to 17 with multiple sclerosis. The sequenced material came from blood. CDR3 amino acids: CAGSPRGWNEQFF. In DNA, the CDR3 is TGTGCCGGCAGCCCCAGGGGGTGGAATGAGCAGTTCTTC. Complete variable domain (other parts from reference TRBV14 and TRBJ2-1): EAGVTQFPSHSVIEKGQTVTLRCDPISGHDNLYWYRRVMGKEIKFLLHFVKESKQDESGMPNNRFLAERTGGTYSTLKVQPAELEDSGVYFCAGSPRGWNEQFFGPGTRLTVL.